Each of the 25 T cell receptor beta chains below was sequenced from the same sample in a study of identical twins. TCRdb processed the 5' RACE reads anew with MiXCR; each CDR3 protein has one entry. Found here are roughly 570,000 distinct CDR3 sequences, around 9.6% of them singletons; the top ten hold approximately 3.2%. The sample was also linked to a second study, of yellow fever vaccine responses in identical twins.

Sequencing was performed on PBMCs. These receptors all come from a woman aged 18-29 years in good health.

This clonotype was picked up many times. This chain links TRBV7-9 with TRBJ2-1; D is perhaps TRBD1 (6 bases). CDR3 length: 15 amino acids. The V end lost 1 base, the J end lost 8 bases, and 15 bases lay between the germline ends. Germline-derived CDR1 and CDR2 are SEHNR and FQNEAQ (reference sequence). CDR3 in DNA: TGTGCCAGCAGCTTAGGGGGGCTATTGGGGGATGAGCAGTTCTTC. Amino acids: CASSLGGLLGDEQFF.

This clonotype was found many times. The chain employs TRBV4-3 and TRBJ2-3; D uncertain. The CDR3 is 14 residues long. The germline CDR1 and CDR2 sequences are LGHNA and YSLEER. V was clipped by 0 bases and J by 6 bases, with 10 bases between them. The CDR3 DNA reads as TGCGCCAGCAGCCAAGATCTGGGGTACGATACGCAGTATTTT. Its protein product is CASSQDLGYDTQYF.

This clonotype was observed many times. This rearrangement joins TRBV25-1 to TRBJ2-1; D not resolved. The CDR3 sequence is 11 residues long. The ends were cut back, 4 bases at V and 9 bases at J, with 7 bases in the middle. From germline, CDR1 is MGHDK and CDR2 SYGVNS. CDR3 bases: TGTGCCAGCAGTGTATGGGGTGAGCAGTTCTTC. Translated, it gives CASSVWGEQFF.

The chain links TRBV11-2 to TRBJ2-7; D is ambiguous. Trimming pared 6 bases from V and 2 bases from J, leaving 11 bases between. In germline, CDR1 is SGHAT, CDR2 FQNNGV. CDR3 length: 13 residues. The CDR3 DNA sequence: TGTGCCAGCAGGCGCAGTAGCACCTACGAGCAGTACTTC. The encoded protein is CASRRSSTYEQYF.

Comments on this clonotype: A much larger clone lies one base from this, so it may be a read error. The rearrangement uses TRBV7-2 and TRBJ2-7, with D possibly being TRBD1 (5 bases). Germline V gene data show CDR1 as SGHTA and CDR2 as FQGNSA. The CDR3 is 12 residues long. The CDR3 region is CANSPGHYEQYF. CDR3 DNA: TGTGCCAACAGCCCAGGACACTACGAGCAGTACTTC.

The chain recombines TRBV12-3 or TRBV12-4 with TRBJ2-7, with 9 bases lining up with TRBD2. With V trimmed by 7 bases and J by 2 bases, 9 bases remained unmatched. The CDR3 sequence is 15 residues long. The CDR3 sequence: CASTKGAGGTYEQYF. CDR3 sequence (DNA): TGTGCCAGCACCAAGGGCGCGGGGGGGACCTACGAGCAGTACTTC.

The chain combines TRBV7-8 with TRBJ2-5; TRBD2 aligns across 8 bases. Germline lookup yields CDR1 SGHVS and CDR2 FQNEAQ. Trimming took 1 base from V and 3 from J; bases not matched to a gene: 4. The CDR3 is 15 residues long. DNA of the CDR3: TGTGCCAGCAGCTTAGTATCAGCGGGAGAAGAGACCCAGTACTTC. This sequence encodes CASSLVSAGEETQYF.

This clonotype was recorded at least ten times. In DNA, the CDR3 is TGTGCCATCAGTGAATCAGGGTCGACTGAAGCTTTCTTT. Translated, it gives CAISESGSTEAFF. The genes are TRBV10-3 and TRBJ1-1, with D possibly TRBD1 on 5 matching bases. The CDR3 totals 13 residues. The V and J ends lost 3 bases and 5 bases respectively, with 10 bases between them. Germline V gives CDR1 ENHRY, CDR2 SYGVKD.

Here the CDR3 DNA reads TGTGCCAGCAGCCAAGTAGGCGGGGCGGGATACGAGCAGTACTTC. It encodes CASSQVGGAGYEQYF. This chain joins TRBV3-1 and TRBJ2-7, with a possible D match to TRBD2 (6 bases). V was pared by 1 base and J by 4 bases, with 14 bases between. Germline CDR1 and CDR2: LGHDT and YNNKEL (reference sequence). The CDR3 covers 15 residues.

Many counts were recorded for this clonotype. This rearrangement joins TRBV3-1 to TRBJ2-3; no definite D call. CDR1 and CDR2 from the germline V gene are LGHDT and YNNKEL (reference sequence). CDR3 length: 16 residues. The V end was cut by 1 base, the J end by 0 bases, with 11 bases between. The CDR3 loop reads CASSQVPSSSTDTQYF. The CDR3 DNA reads TGTGCCAGCAGCCAAGTCCCCTCCTCGAGCACAGATACGCAGTATTTT.

This clonotype was counted ten times or more. The chain combines TRBV7-2 with TRBJ2-1, with 13 bases fitting TRBD2. V gave up 6 bases and J gave up 7 bases; unmatched junction bases: 6. Germline CDR1 and CDR2: SGHTA and FQGNSA. CDR3 length: 15 residues. As DNA, the CDR3 is TGTGCCAGCAGGAGACTAGCGGGAGGAGGGAATGAGCAGTTCTTC. Its translation: CASRRLAGGGNEQFF.

This clonotype has at least ten counts. The chain recombines TRBV20-1 with TRBJ2-5; 9 bases map to TRBD1. CDR3 size: 16 residues. Looked up from germline, CDR1 is DFQATT and CDR2 is SNEGSKA (reference sequence). V lost 0 bases, J lost 2 bases, and 7 bases stayed unmatched. CDR3 sequence (DNA): TGCAGTGCTAGAGATCACAGGGGGCGAAGTCAAGAGACCCAGTACTTC. Translated: CSARDHRGRSQETQYF.

This clonotype was seen at least ten times. The rearrangement joins TRBV3-1 to TRBJ2-2; the match to TRBD2 covers 12 bases. Germline assignment: CDR1 LGHDT and CDR2 YNNKEL (reference sequence). J lost 4 bases, V lost 4 bases, and 10 bases had no gene match. The CDR3 is 18 residues long. CDR3 coding DNA: TGTGCCAGCAGCCTCCTAGCGGGAGGGCCCTCAGTCACCGGGGAGCTGTTTTTT. Its protein is CASSLLAGGPSVTGELFF.

This clonotype appeared a few times. The chain combines TRBV10-3 with TRBJ1-6; maybe TRBD1 (5 bases). This CDR3 region has 16 residues. The V gene lost 6 bases and the J gene lost 0 bases, with 12 bases spanning the gap. Germline-derived CDR1 and CDR2 are ENHRY and SYGVKD. CDR3 amino acids: CAISPDSSSYNSPLHF. CDR3 bases: TGTGCCATCAGCCCTGACAGCAGCTCCTATAATTCACCCCTCCACTTT.

This clonotype was seen a handful of times. V gene TRBV3-1 combines with J gene TRBJ1-1, with 10 bases fitting TRBD1. CDR3 length equals 15 residues. From germline, CDR1 is LGHDT and CDR2 YNNKEL (reference sequence). The V segment lost 2 bases and the J segment 5 bases; nucleotides outside the gene matches: 5. Here the CDR3 reads CASSQLRTGGTEAFF. The CDR3 DNA is TGTGCCAGCAGCCAACTTCGGACAGGGGGTACTGAAGCTTTCTTT.

A remark on this clonotype: This clone may be a read error of a much larger clone one base away. The chain has TRBV6-5 and TRBJ2-3; D is possibly TRBD1 (6 bases). CDR1 and CDR2 (germline): MNHEY, SVGAGI. V lost 4 bases and J lost 1, with 6 bases in between. The CDR3 loop spans 13 amino acids. CDR3 region: CASSWTGTDTQYF. The CDR3 nucleotides read TGTGCCAGCAGTTGGACAGGCACAGATACGCAGTATTTT.

This clonotype was picked up a small number of times. V is TRBV5-1 and J is TRBJ2-1; no clear D gene. This CDR3 region has 13 residues. V shed 7 bases and J shed 9 bases, with 17 bases lying between them. The germline gives CDR1 SGHRS, CDR2 YFSETQ. DNA of the CDR3: TGCGCCAGCTTCATTGACCCAGTCAGTGAGCAGTTCTTC. This sequence encodes CASFIDPVSEQFF. The full variable domain, in which reference TRBV5-1 and TRBJ2-1 provide the parts outside the CDR3, is KAGVTQTPRYLIKTRGQQVTLSCSPISGHRSVSWYQQTPGQGLQFLFEYFSETQRNKGNFPGRFSGRQFSNSRSEMNVSTLELGDSALYLCASFIDPVSEQFFGPGTRLTVL.

The chain uses TRBV30 and TRBJ2-7, with 11 nucleotides matching TRBD2. V lost 4 bases, J lost 3 bases, and 5 bases stayed unmatched. The CDR3 spans 14 residues. Germline CDR1 is GTSNPN and CDR2 is SVGIG (reference sequence). The CDR3 loop reads CAWTGTSGFYEQYF. As DNA, the CDR3 is TGTGCCTGGACCGGGACTAGCGGATTCTACGAGCAGTACTTC.

This chain connects TRBV4-1 to TRBJ2-7; 11 bases fit TRBD2. The CDR3 is made up of 18 amino acids. The V gene's germline CDR1 is MGHRA and CDR2 YSYEKL. V trimming: 0 bases; J trimming: 3 bases; junction bases outside the gene matches: 10. CDR3 protein: CASSQEMMGTSGFYEQYF. CDR3 coding DNA: TGCGCCAGCAGCCAAGAAATGATGGGGACTAGCGGATTCTACGAGCAGTACTTC.

Only a few counts were recorded for this clonotype. The chain links TRBV7-2 to TRBJ2-7; weak D call: TRBD1 (5 bases). CDR1 is SGHTA and CDR2 is FQGNSA in the germline V gene. This CDR3 comprises 15 residues. The ends were cut back, 5 bases at V and 5 bases at J, with 19 bases in the middle. In DNA form, the CDR3 reads TGTGCCAGCAGCCCAGAGACAGATTCCTACCACGAGCAGTACTTC. It yields the protein CASSPETDSYHEQYF. The variable domain in full, with the rest retrieved from reference TRBV7-2 and TRBJ2-7, is GAGVSQSPSNKVTEKGKDVELRCDPISGHTALYWYRQSLGQGLEFLIYFQGNSAPDKSGLPSDRFSAERTGGSVSTLTIQRTQQEDSAVYLCASSPETDSYHEQYFGPGTRLTVT.

This clonotype was recorded a few times. In DNA form, the CDR3 reads TGCGCCAGCAGCGGACAGGGGGCGCGAGAGACCCAGTACTTC. Translating it yields CASSGQGARETQYF. The chain joins TRBV5-1 to TRBJ2-5; 11 bases fit TRBD1. CDR3 length equals 14 residues. V was pared by 4 bases and J by 4 bases, with 3 bases of the junction left unmatched. CDR1 is SGHRS, CDR2 YFSETQ, per germline. Complete variable domain (other parts from reference TRBV5-1 and TRBJ2-5): KAGVTQTPRYLIKTRGQQVTLSCSPISGHRSVSWYQQTPGQGLQFLFEYFSETQRNKGNFPGRFSGRQFSNSRSEMNVSTLELGDSALYLCASSGQGARETQYFGPGTRLLVL.

For this clonotype: Just one base apart from a much larger clone, this may be a read error. This rearrangement joins TRBV24-1 to TRBJ2-7; either TRBD1 or TRBD2 may supply D (6 bases each). Germline values: CDR1 KGHDR, CDR2 SFDVKD. The CDR3 sequence is 16 residues long. Trimming cost V 3 bases and J 2 bases, with 16 bases left between them. The CDR3 bases are TGTGCCACCAGTGATGCACAGGACAGACTAGCCTACGAGCAGTACTTC. It translates to CATSDAQDRLAYEQYF.

In this sample, this clonotype turned up many times. The chain employs TRBV7-2 and TRBJ1-4; 8 positions match TRBD1. V shed 6 bases and J 6 bases; nucleotides not matched to a gene: 12. CDR1 SGHTA and CDR2 FQGNSA come from the germline V gene. There are 16 residues in the CDR3. The CDR3 loop is CASRASRGQGDEKLFF. The CDR3 DNA follows: TGTGCCAGCAGAGCCTCCCGCGGACAGGGAGATGAAAAACTGTTTTTT.

This clonotype has a count of ten or more. The rearrangement links TRBV6-2 or TRBV6-3 to TRBJ2-7; 10 bases align to TRBD1. The CDR3 has 17 amino acids. Per germline, CDR1 MNHEY and CDR2 SVGEGT. Trimming took 2 bases from V and 2 from J; bases not matched to a gene: 9. The CDR3 is CASSYAGTGVLTYEQYF. The CDR3 DNA reads as TGTGCCAGCAGTTACGCCGGGACAGGGGTTTTGACCTACGAGCAGTACTTC.

This clonotype has ten or more counts. This chain uses TRBV20-1 with TRBJ2-5, with D possibly TRBD2 on 6 matching bases. V lost 5 bases to trimming and J lost 3 bases, with 16 bases between them. The CDR3 sequence is 14 residues long. Germline CDR1 is DFQATT and CDR2 is SNEGSKA (reference sequence). The CDR3 sequence is CSARDFLEEETQYF. CDR3 in DNA: TGCAGTGCTCGGGACTTTTTGGAAGAAGAGACCCAGTACTTC.